Following are 9 T cell receptor beta chains from one sample sequenced in a study of T cells in Graves' hyperthyroidism and ophthalmopathy. Amplification targeted TCR beta CDR3 regions from RNA transcripts. HTBI primers were used for first-round RT-PCR of the TCR CDR3. TCRdb re-called the multiplex PCR reads with MiXCR, one entry per CDR3 protein. Among a few hundred thousand distinct CDR3 sequences, about a sixth were seen once, and the ten largest hold about 14%. What was sequenced was blood. All receptors derive from a woman aged 35 to 49 with Graves' ophthalmopathy.

This clonotype was seen ten or more times. This chain connects TRBV10-3 to TRBJ1-1, with D possibly being TRBD1 (6 bases). V lost 4 bases and J lost 5, with 14 bases in between. Per the germline V gene, CDR1 is ENHRY and CDR2 is SYGVKD. The CDR3 is 14 amino acids. CDR3 bases: TGTGCCATCAGTGCGGTGGGGGCTGGGACTGAAGCTTTCTTT. Translation: CAISAVGAGTEAFF.

This clonotype was seen many times. This chain links TRBV28 with TRBJ2-3, with D perhaps TRBD1 (5 bases). Germline V gene sequence: CDR1 MDHEN, CDR2 SYDVKM. The germline V and J ends were trimmed by 2 bases and 3 bases, with 6 bases remaining between them. This CDR3 region has 13 residues. The CDR3 reads CASSLGATDTQYF. CDR3 in DNA: TGTGCCAGCAGTTTAGGGGCAACAGATACGCAGTATTTT.

In this sample, this clonotype turned up many times. Written as DNA, the CDR3 is TGTGCCAGCACGGCGTGGGGACTAGCGGACGGGGAGCTGTTTTTT. This sequence encodes CASTAWGLADGELFF. V usage is TRBV3-1 and J usage is TRBJ2-2; the match to TRBD2 covers 11 bases. The CDR3 has 15 amino acids. J was trimmed by 7 bases and V by 7 bases; bases with no gene match: 8. From germline, CDR1 is LGHDT and CDR2 YNNKEL (reference sequence).

This clonotype was observed many times. The chain uses TRBV28 and TRBJ1-5; D unresolved. The CDR3 loop spans 15 amino acids. Germline V lookup: CDR1 MDHEN, CDR2 SYDVKM. The V end was cut by 2 bases, the J end by 3 bases, with 11 bases between. The DNA for the CDR3 is TGTGCCAGCAGTTTAGGCCAGGCCTTCAATCAGCCCCAGCATTTT. This codes for CASSLGQAFNQPQHF. The full variable domain, rest sourced from reference TRBV28 and TRBJ1-5, is DVKVTQSSRYLVKRTGEKVFLECVQDMDHENMFWYRQDPGLGLRLIYFSYDVKMKEKGDIPEGYSVSREKKERFSLILESASTNQTSMYLCASSLGQAFNQPQHFGDGTRLSIL.

This clonotype has at least ten counts. The CDR3 does not end in the conserved phenylalanine or tryptophan, so this is likely a read error. The V and J genes are TRBV7-9 and TRBJ2-5; D not certain. This CDR3 is 11 amino acids long. In germline, CDR1 is SEHNR, CDR2 FQNEAQ (reference sequence). For the CDR3, the DNA is TGTACCAGCAGCCCCAGAGAGACCCAGTACCTC. Its translation: CTSSPRETQYL.

In this sample, this clonotype turned up many times. V is TRBV29-1 and J is TRBJ2-7; 7 bases map to TRBD1. The CDR3 consists of 13 residues. CDR1 SQVTM and CDR2 ANQGSEA come from the germline V gene. The junction had 3 bases not matched to a gene; V was cut back by 1 base and J by 3 bases. The CDR3 coding sequence is TGCAGCGTTGAAGGACAGGGTCACTACGAGCAGTACTTC. This sequence encodes CSVEGQGHYEQYF.

This clonotype was picked up many times. This rearrangement joins TRBV27 to TRBJ2-7; possibly TRBD1 for D (6 bases). CDR1 and CDR2 from the germline V gene are MNHEY and SMNVEV (reference sequence). V was trimmed by 6 bases and J by 7 bases, leaving 13 bases between them. CDR3 length equals 12 residues. CDR3 region: CASSLTGNEQYF. CDR3 in DNA: TGTGCCAGCAGCTTAACAGGGAATGAGCAGTACTTC.

Many counts were recorded for this clonotype. The chain carries TRBV7-2 and TRBJ2-7; possibly TRBD2 for D (5 bases). This CDR3 is 15 amino acids long. Trimming removed 4 bases from V and 3 bases from J, with 16 bases in between. Germline CDR1 and CDR2: SGHTA and FQGNSA. The CDR3 loop reads CASSSNPAEIYEQYF. DNA for the CDR3: TGTGCCAGCAGCTCCAATCCAGCGGAGATCTACGAGCAGTACTTC. Full variable domain (remainder filled in from reference TRBV7-2 and TRBJ2-7): GAGVSQSPSNKVTEKGKDVELRCDPISGHTALYWYRQSLGQGLEFLIYFQGNSAPDKSGLPSDRFSAERTGGSVSTLTIQRTQQEDSAVYLCASSSNPAEIYEQYFGPGTRLTVT.

The chain employs TRBV29-1 and TRBJ2-7; 12 positions agree with TRBD2. The germline V gene encodes CDR1 SQVTM and CDR2 ANQGSEA. The CDR3 contains 14 residues. V trimming: 8 bases; J trimming: 2 bases; junction bases outside the gene matches: 7. The CDR3 here is CSFRTSGTTYEQYF. In DNA form, the CDR3 reads TGCAGCTTTAGGACTAGCGGGACCACCTACGAGCAGTACTTC.